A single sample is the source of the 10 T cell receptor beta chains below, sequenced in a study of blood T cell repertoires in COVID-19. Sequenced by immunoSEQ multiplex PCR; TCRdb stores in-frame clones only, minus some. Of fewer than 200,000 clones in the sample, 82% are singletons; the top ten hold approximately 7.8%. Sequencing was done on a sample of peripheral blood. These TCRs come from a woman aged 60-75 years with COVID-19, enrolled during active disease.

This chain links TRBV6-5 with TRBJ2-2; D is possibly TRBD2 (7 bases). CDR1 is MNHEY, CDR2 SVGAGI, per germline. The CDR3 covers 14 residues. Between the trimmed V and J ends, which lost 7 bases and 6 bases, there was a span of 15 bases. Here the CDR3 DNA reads TGTGCCAGCAAGGAGGGGGGGCCACCCGGGGAGCTGTTTTTT. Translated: CASKEGGPPGELFF.

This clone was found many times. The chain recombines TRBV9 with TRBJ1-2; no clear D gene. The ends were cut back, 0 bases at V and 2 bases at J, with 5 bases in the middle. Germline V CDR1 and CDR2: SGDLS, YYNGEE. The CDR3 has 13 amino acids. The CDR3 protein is CASSVAGNYGYTF. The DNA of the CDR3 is TGTGCCAGCAGCGTAGCGGGGAACTATGGCTACACCTTC.

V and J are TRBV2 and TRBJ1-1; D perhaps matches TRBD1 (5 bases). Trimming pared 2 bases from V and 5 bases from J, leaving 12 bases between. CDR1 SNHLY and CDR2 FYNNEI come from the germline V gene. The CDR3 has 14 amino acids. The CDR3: CASSEMRGRTEAFF. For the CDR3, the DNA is TGTGCCAGCAGTGAAATGCGGGGCAGGACTGAAGCTTTCTTT.

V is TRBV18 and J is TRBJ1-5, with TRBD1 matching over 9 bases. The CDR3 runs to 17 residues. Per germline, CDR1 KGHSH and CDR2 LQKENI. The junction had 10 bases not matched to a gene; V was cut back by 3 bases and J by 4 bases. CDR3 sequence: CASSPGTGIIANQPQHF. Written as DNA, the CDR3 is TGTGCCAGCTCACCGGGGACAGGGATCATAGCAAATCAGCCCCAGCATTTT.

CDR3 bases: TGCGCCAGCAGCCAAGATCAAAGTAGCGGACAAGAGACCCAGTACTTC. This translates into CASSQDQSSGQETQYF. The V and J genes are TRBV4-1 and TRBJ2-5, with D possibly TRBD2 on 6 matching bases. V was clipped by 0 bases and J by 2 bases, with 13 bases between them. Germline assignment: CDR1 MGHRA and CDR2 YSYEKL. The CDR3 has 16 amino acids.

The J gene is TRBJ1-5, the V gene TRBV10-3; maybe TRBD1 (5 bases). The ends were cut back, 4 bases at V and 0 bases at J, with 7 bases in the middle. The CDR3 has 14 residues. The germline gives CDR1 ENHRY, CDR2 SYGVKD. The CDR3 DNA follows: TGTGCCATCAGTGGAGACAGTAGCAATCAGCCCCAGCATTTT. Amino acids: CAISGDSSNQPQHF.

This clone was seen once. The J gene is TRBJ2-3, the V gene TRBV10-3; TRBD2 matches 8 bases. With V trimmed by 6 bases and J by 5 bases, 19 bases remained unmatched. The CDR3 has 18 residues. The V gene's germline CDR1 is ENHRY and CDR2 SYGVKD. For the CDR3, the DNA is TGTGCCATCAGGGAGGTGGGGAGGTTGGAGCGGGAGAGAGATACGCAGTATTTT. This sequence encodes CAIREVGRLERERDTQYF.

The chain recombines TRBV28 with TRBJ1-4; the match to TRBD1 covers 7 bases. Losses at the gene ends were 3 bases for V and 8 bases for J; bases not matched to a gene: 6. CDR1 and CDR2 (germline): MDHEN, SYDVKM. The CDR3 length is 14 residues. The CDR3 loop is CASSLGQRGEKLFF. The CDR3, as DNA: TGTGCCAGCAGTTTGGGACAGAGGGGGGAAAAACTGTTTTTT.

CDR3 in DNA: TGTGCCAGCAGGGGACTAGCGGGGGATACCGGGGAGCTGTTTTTT. As protein: CASRGLAGDTGELFF. The chain joins TRBV27 to TRBJ2-2, with 14 bases that match TRBD2. The V gene end was trimmed by 6 bases and the J gene end by 5 bases; junction bases not matched to a gene: 2. Germline V lookup: CDR1 MNHEY, CDR2 SMNVEV (reference sequence). There are 15 residues in the CDR3.

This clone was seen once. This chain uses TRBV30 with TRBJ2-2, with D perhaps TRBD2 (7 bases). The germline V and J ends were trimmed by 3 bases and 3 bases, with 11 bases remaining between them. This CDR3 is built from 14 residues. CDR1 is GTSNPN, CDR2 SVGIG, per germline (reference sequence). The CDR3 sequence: CAWRRGGDTGELFF. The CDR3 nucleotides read TGTGCCTGGAGGAGAGGGGGGGACACCGGGGAGCTGTTTTTT.